There are many counts of the clone carrying this T cell receptor beta chain. Its specificity is not known. Germline CDR1 reads SGHTA; CDR2 reads FQGTGA. V was cut by 6 bases and J by 4 bases, with 11 bases left in between. There are 13 residues in the CDR3. This record comes from a study of neurological immune-mediated disorders. Synthesis of cDNA was carried out by template-switch 5'RACE. The reaction used 10-nucleotide random UMIs. The output of every sequencing run, over 190 million TCR-beta sequences, came from 15-18 subjects. Each CDR3 protein is one row after TCRdb ran MiXCR on the 5' RACE reads. The sample includes more than 50,000 distinct CDR3 sequences, about 25% of them seen just once. Study-wide points: Expanded clones shared no identical CDR3 amino acid sequences across subjects, which suggested private TCR-beta repertoires in all groups.

Time point given: technical triplicate 2. PBMCs numbering 2 million and stored at -80 C yielded the unsorted libraries. Sample: PBMCs. This TCR was recovered from a man in his sixties with HTLV-1-associated myelopathy (HAM/TSP). The rearrangement uses TRBV7-3 and TRBJ2-3; D is unresolved. The CDR3 DNA sequence: TGTGCCAGCAGTTTCAGAGCTTCAGATACGCAGTATTTT. Residues: CASSFRASDTQYF.